This TCR beta chain came from a study of identical twins. With regard to this clonotype: Its antigen is undetermined.

Overall study findings and caveats: Out-of-frame alpha sequences common to twins were enriched for low generation probability.

TCRdb fed the 5' RACE reads into MiXCR, producing one record per CDR3 protein. The data hold approximately 490,000 distinct CDR3 sequences, with 20% to 25% observed a single time. This sample also belongs to another study, concerning yellow fever vaccine responses in identical twins.

This sequence was found in a woman younger than 30 in good health. Sequenced: CD4+ T cells sorted from blood.

CDR3 sequence: CATSPGQGNSPLHF. For the CDR3, the DNA is TGTGCCACCAGCCCGGGACAGGGAAATTCACCCCTCCACTTT. The rearrangement uses TRBV15 and TRBJ1-6, with TRBD1 matching over 9 bases. The ends lost 5 bases at V and 7 bases at J; junction bases unmatched: 3. The CDR3 sequence is 14 residues long. Looked up from germline, CDR1 is LNHNV and CDR2 is YYDKDF (reference sequence).